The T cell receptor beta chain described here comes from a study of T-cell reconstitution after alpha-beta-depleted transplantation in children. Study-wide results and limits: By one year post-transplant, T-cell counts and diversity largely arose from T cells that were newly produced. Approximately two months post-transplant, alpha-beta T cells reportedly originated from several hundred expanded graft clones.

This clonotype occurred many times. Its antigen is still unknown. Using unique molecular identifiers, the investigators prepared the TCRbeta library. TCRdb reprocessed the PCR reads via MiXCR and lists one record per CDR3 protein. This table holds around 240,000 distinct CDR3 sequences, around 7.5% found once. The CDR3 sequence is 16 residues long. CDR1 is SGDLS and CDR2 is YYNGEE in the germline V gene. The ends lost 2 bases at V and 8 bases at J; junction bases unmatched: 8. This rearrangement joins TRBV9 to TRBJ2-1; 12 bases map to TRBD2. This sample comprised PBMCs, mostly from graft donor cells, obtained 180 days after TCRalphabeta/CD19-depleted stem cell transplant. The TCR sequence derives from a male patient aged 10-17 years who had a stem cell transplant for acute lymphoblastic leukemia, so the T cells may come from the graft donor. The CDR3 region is CASSVAPGLAGYEQFF. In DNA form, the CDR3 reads TGTGCCAGCAGCGTTGCACCGGGACTAGCGGGTTATGAGCAGTTCTTC.